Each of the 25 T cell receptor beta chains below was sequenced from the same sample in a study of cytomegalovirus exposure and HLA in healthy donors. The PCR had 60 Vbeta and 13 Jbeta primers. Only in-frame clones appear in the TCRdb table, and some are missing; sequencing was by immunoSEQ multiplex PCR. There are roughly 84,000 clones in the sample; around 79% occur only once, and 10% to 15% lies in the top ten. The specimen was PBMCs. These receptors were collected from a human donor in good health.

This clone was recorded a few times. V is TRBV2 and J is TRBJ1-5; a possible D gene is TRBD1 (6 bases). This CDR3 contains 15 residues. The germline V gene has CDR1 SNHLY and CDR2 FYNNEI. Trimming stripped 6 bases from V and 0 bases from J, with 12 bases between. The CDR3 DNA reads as TGTGCCAGCAGGCGGACAGACAATAGCAATCAGCCCCAGCATTTT. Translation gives CASRRTDNSNQPQHF.

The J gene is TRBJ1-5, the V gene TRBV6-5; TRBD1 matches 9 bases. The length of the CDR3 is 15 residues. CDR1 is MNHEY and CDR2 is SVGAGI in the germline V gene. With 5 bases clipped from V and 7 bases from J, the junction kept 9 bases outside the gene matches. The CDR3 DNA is TGTGCCAGCAGTGGATCACAGGGGGCTGGCCAGCCCCAGCATTTT. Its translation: CASSGSQGAGQPQHF.

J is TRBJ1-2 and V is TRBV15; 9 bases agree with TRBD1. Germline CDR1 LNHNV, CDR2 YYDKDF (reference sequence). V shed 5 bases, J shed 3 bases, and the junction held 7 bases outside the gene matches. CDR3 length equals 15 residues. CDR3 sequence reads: CATSGDRAPDYGYTF. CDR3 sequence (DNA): TGTGCCACCAGCGGGGACAGGGCGCCAGACTATGGCTACACCTTC.

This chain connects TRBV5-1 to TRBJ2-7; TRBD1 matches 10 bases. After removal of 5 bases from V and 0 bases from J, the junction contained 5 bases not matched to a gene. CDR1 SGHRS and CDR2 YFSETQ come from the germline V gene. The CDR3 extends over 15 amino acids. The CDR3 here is CASSRTGGVSYEQYF. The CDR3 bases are TGCGCCAGCAGTCGGACAGGGGGTGTCTCCTACGAGCAGTACTTC.

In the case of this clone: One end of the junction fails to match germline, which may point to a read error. The DNA for the CDR3 is TGTGCCAGCAGCCCCGGGACAGGAGCTAACTATGGCTACCCCTTC. It encodes CASSPGTGANYGYPF. The rearrangement joins TRBV5-8 to TRBJ1-2; TRBD1 agrees at 8 bases. The length of the CDR3 is 15 residues. Germline CDR1 SGHTS, CDR2 YDEGEE.

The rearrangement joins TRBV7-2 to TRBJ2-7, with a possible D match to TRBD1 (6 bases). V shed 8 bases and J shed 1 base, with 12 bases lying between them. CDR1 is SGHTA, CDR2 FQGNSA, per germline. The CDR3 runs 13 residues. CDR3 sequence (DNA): TGTGCCAGCGGGGGCAGGGCTTCCTACGAGCAGTACTTC. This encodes CASGGRASYEQYF. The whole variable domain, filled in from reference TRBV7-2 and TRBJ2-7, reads GAGVSQSPSNKVTEKGKDVELRCDPISGHTALYWYRQSLGQGLEFLIYFQGNSAPDKSGLPSDRFSAERTGGSVSTLTIQRTQQEDSAVYLCASGGRASYEQYFGPGTRLTVT.

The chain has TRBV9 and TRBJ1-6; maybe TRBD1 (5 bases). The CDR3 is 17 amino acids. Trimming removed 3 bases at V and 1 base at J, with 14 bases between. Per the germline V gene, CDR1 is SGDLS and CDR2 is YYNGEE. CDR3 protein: CASSEGQGKSYNSPLHF. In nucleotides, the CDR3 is TGTGCCAGCAGCGAGGGCCAGGGTAAATCCTATAATTCACCCCTCCACTTT.

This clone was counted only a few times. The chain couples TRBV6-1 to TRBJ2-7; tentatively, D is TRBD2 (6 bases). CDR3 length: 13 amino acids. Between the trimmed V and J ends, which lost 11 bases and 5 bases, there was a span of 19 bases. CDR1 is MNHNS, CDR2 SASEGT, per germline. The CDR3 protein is CAGMLRGGDEQYF. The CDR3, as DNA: TGTGCCGGGATGTTGCGGGGCGGAGACGAGCAGTACTTC.

The CDR3 here is CASSLFGQVSNQPQHF. The CDR3 nucleotides are TGTGCCAGCAGCTTGTTTGGTCAGGTGAGCAATCAGCCCCAGCATTTT. V usage is TRBV5-6 and J usage is TRBJ1-5; D gene uncertain. Trimming removed 1 base at V and 1 base at J, with 12 bases between. This CDR3 has 16 residues. Germline lookup yields CDR1 SGHDT and CDR2 YYEEEE. Using reference TRBV5-6 and TRBJ1-5 for the parts outside the CDR3, the full variable domain is DAGVTQSPTHLIKTRGQQVTLRCSPKSGHDTVSWYQQALGQGPQFIFQYYEEEERQRGNFPDRFSGHQFPNYSSELNVNALLLGDSALYLCASSLFGQVSNQPQHFGDGTRLSIL.

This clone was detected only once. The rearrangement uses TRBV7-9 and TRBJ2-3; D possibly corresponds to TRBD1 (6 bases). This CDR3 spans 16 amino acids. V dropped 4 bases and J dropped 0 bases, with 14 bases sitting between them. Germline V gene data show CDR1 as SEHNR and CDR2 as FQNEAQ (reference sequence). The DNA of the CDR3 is TGTGCCAGCAGCTCAAACAGGGCCCCTAGCACAGATACGCAGTATTTT. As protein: CASSSNRAPSTDTQYF.

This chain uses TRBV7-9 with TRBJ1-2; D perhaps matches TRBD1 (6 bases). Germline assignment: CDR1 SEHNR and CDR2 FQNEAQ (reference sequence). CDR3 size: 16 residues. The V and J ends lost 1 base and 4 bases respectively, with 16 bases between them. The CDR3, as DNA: TGTGCCAGCAGCTTAGGGGCAGGGGAAAACGGCTATGGCTACACCTTC. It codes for CASSLGAGENGYGYTF.

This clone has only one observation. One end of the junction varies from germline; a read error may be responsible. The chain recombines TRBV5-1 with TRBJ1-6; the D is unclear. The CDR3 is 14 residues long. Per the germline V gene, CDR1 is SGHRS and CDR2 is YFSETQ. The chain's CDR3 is CASSLIQSNSPLNF. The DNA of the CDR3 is TGCGCCAGCAGCTTGATACAGAGTAATTCACCCCTCAACTTT.

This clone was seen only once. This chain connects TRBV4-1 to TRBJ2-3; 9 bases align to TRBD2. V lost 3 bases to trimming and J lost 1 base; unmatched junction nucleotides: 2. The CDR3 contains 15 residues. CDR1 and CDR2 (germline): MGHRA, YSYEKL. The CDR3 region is CASSHPSGGTDTQYF. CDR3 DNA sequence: TGCGCCAGCAGCCACCCTAGCGGGGGCACAGATACGCAGTATTTT.

In DNA form, the CDR3 reads TGTGCCAGCAGTTATCAGGGCGATGGGCCCCAGCATTTT. This sequence encodes CASSYQGDGPQHF. The chain is built from TRBV6-6 and TRBJ1-5; maybe TRBD1 (5 bases). The CDR3 runs to 13 residues. Trimming removed 3 bases from V and 9 bases from J, with 12 bases in between. Germline V gives CDR1 MNHNY, CDR2 SVGAGI (reference sequence).

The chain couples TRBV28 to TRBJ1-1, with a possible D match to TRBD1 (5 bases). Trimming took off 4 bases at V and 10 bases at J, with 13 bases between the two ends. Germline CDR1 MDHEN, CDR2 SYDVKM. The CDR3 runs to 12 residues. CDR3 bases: TGTGCCAGCAGTTACAGGTACCTCGGAGCTTTCTTT. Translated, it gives CASSYRYLGAFF.

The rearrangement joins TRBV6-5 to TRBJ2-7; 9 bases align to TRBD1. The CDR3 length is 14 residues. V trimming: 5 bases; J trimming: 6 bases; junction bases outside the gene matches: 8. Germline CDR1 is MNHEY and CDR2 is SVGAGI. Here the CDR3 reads CASSQNRGLREQYF. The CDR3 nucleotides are TGTGCCAGCAGTCAGAACAGGGGGCTCCGCGAGCAGTACTTC.

Here the CDR3 DNA reads TGTGCCAGCAGCTTAGAAATCTCCAATGAGCAGTTCTTC. This sequence encodes CASSLEISNEQFF. The genes are TRBV7-2 and TRBJ2-1; the D is unclear. The CDR3 covers 13 residues. From germline, CDR1 is SGHTA and CDR2 FQGNSA. V shed 1 base and J shed 6 bases, with 7 bases lying between them.

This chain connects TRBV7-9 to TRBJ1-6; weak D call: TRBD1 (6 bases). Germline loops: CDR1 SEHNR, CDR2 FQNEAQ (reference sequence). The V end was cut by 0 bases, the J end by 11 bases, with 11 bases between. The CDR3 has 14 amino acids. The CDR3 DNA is TGTGCCAGCAGCTTAGCTTCAGGGGTTCCACCCCTCCACTTT. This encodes CASSLASGVPPLHF.

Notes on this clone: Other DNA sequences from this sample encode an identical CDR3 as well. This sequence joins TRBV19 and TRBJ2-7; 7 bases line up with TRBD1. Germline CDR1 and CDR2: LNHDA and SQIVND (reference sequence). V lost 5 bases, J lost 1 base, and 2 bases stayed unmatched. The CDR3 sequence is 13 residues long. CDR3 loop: CASSPGQSYEQYF. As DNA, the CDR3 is TGTGCCAGTAGTCCGGGACAGTCCTACGAGCAGTACTTC. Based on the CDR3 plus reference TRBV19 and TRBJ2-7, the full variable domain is DGGITQSPKYLFRKEGQNVTLSCEQNLNHDAMYWYRQDPGQGLRLIYYSQIVNDFQKGDIAEGYSVSREKKESFPLTVTSAQKNPTAFYLCASSPGQSYEQYFGPGTRLTVT.

The CDR3 bases are TGTGCCAGCAGCCCCGGGGGGCGGGGGGGGTCCACTGAAGCTTTCTTT. Residues: CASSPGGRGGSTEAFF. This sequence joins TRBV5-4 and TRBJ1-1; possible D gene TRBD1, 6 bases. There are 16 residues in the CDR3. V was clipped by 4 bases and J by 4 bases, with 20 bases between them. CDR1 and CDR2 from the germline V gene are SGHNT and YYREEE (reference sequence).

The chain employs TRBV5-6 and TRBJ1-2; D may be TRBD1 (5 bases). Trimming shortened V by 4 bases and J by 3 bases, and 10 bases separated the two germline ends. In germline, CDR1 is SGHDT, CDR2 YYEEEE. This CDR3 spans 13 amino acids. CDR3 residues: CASSEEGHYGYTF. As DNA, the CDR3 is TGTGCCAGCAGCGAGGAGGGACACTATGGCTACACCTTC.

This chain's CDR3 is CASSLTRTGLNEQFF. The CDR3 DNA follows: TGTGCCAGCAGTCTTACTCGGACAGGACTGAATGAGCAGTTCTTC. The gene calls are TRBV6-5 and TRBJ2-1; 7 bases map to TRBD1. Germline V lookup: CDR1 MNHEY, CDR2 SVGAGI. This CDR3 comprises 15 residues. Trimming took 5 bases from V and 7 from J; bases not matched to a gene: 11.

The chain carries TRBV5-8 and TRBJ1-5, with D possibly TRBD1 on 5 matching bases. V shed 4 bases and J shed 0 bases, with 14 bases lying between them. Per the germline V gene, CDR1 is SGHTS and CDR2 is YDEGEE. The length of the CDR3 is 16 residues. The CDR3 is CASSRSLTDSNQPQHF. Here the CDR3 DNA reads TGTGCCAGCAGCCGATCACTGACAGATAGCAATCAGCCCCAGCATTTT. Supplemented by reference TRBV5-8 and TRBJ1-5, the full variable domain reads EAGVTQSPTHLIKTRGQQATLRCSPISGHTSVYWYQQALGLGLQFLLWYDEGEERNRGNFPPRFSGRQFPNYSSELNVNALELEDSALYLCASSRSLTDSNQPQHFGDGTRLSIL.

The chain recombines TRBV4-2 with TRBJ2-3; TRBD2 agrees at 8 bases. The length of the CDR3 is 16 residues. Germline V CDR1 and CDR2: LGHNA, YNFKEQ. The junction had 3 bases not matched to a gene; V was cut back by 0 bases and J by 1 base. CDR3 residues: CASSQDFSGGTDTQYF. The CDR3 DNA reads TGTGCCAGCAGCCAAGATTTTAGCGGGGGCACAGATACGCAGTATTTT.

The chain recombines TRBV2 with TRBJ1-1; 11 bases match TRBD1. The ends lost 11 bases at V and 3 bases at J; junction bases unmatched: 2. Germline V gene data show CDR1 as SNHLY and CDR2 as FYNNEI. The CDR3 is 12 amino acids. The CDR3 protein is CAGTGGDTEAFF. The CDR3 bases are TGTGCCGGGACAGGGGGGGACACTGAAGCTTTCTTT.